Each of the 2 T cell receptor beta chains below was sequenced from the same sample in a study of tumor and adjacent non-tumor tissue in lung cancer. RNA was extracted from bulk tissue without any cell sorting. Three rounds of nested PCR, following a modified ARM-PCR protocol, produced the TCRbeta library. Each CDR3 protein is one row after TCRdb ran MiXCR on the multiplex PCR reads. The data hold 65,000 to 95,000 distinct CDR3 sequences, with around two thirds observed a single time. The sample was lung tumor tissue. Receptors were obtained from a woman in her 70s with non-small cell lung cancer.

The V call is TRBV15, the J call TRBJ2-7, with 8 bases aligning to TRBD1. Trimming removed 7 bases from V and 7 bases from J; junction bases left unmatched: 12. The CDR3 has 14 amino acids. Germline-derived CDR1 and CDR2 are LNHNV and YYDKDF (reference sequence). In nucleotides, the CDR3 is TGTGCCACCAACAGGGGGGACGGTTCAAGGGAGCAGTACTTC. Encoded protein: CATNRGDGSREQYF.

The chain has TRBV19 and TRBJ2-5; unclear D gene. This CDR3 has 14 residues. Germline CDR1 is LNHDA and CDR2 is SQIVND (reference sequence). V shed 0 bases and J shed 8 bases, with 13 bases lying between them. Here the CDR3 DNA reads TGTGCCAGTAGTATAGATCACCGCACCGGCACCCAGTACTTC. It is translated as CASSIDHRTGTQYF.